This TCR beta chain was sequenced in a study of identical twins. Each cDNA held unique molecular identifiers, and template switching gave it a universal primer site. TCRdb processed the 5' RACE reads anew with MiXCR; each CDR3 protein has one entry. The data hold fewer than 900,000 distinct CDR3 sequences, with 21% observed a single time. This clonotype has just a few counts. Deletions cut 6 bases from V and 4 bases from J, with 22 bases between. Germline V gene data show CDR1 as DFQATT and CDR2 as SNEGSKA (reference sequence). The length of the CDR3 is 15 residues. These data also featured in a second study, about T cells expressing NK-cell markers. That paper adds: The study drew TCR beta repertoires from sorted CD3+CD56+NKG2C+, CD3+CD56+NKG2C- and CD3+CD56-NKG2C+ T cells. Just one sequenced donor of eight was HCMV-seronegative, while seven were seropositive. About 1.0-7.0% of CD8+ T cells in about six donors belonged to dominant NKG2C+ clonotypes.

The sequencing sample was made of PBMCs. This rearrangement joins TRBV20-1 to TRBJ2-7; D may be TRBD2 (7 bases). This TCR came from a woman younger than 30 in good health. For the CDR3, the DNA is TGCAGTGCCCTGGGGTGGCGGGGGCGATCATACGAGCAGTACTTC. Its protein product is CSALGWRGRSYEQYF.